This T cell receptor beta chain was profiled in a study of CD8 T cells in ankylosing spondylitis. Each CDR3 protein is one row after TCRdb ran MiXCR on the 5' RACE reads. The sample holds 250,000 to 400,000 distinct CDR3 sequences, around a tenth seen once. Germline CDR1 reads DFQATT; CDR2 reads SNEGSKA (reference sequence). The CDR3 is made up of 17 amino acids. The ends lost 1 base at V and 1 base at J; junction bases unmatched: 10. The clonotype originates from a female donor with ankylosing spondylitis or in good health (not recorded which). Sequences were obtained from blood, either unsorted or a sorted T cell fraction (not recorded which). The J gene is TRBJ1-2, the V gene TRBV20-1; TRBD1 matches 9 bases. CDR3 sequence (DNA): TGCAGTGCTAGAGGGGGGACAGGGCTGCCCTTTAACTATGGCTACACCTTC. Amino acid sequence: CSARGGTGLPFNYGYTF.